The TCR beta chain described here comes from a study of radiotherapy plus CTLA-4 blockade in lung cancer. In the study overall: About 17% of enrolled patients responded objectively, and roughly 31% had disease control.

Profiled with immunoSEQ multiplex PCR; TCRdb holds only in-frame clones, not every one. The data hold 57,000 or so clones, with approximately 80% observed a single time. General study points: Strongest reported response predictors: early blood clone changes and post-radiation interferon-beta. Clones derived from tumor TCRs expanded in blood after radiotherapy plus ipilimumab.

Trimming stripped 1 base from V and 9 bases from J, with 10 bases between. The CDR3 totals 13 residues. Germline CDR1 and CDR2: MNHNS and SASEGT. Patients in the study, people with chemo-refractory metastatic non-small-cell lung cancer, received focal radiation plus ipilimumab CTLA-4 blockade. Comment on this clone: Its specificity is not known.

The starting material was peripheral blood, obtained from a patient treated with radiotherapy plus ipilimumab. The sequence was obtained from a human donor with non-small cell lung cancer who had a complete response to radiotherapy plus ipilimumab. The J gene is TRBJ2-1, the V gene TRBV6-1; possibly TRBD2 for D (5 bases). CDR3 in DNA: TGTGCCAGCAGTGAAGATACTAGAGGTGAGCAGTTCTTC. Encoded protein: CASSEDTRGEQFF.